What follows are 7 T cell receptor beta chains derived from one specimen sequenced in a study of Graves' ophthalmopathy and Graves' hyperthyroidism (dated by TCRdb to the late 2010s). Sequencing was performed on an Illumina HiSeq 2000. For repertoire sequencing, the TCR beta CDR3 regions were amplified from RNA transcripts. The first round of RT-PCR was done with HTBI primers and the Qiagen OneStep RT-PCR kit, and was followed by a second round of multiplex PCR, then size selection and purification. TCRdb took the public reads, trimmed them with fastp at Q25, ran MiXCR for clone calling and kept in-frame beta chains. Identical CDR3 proteins give one entry, which carries the most common genes and DNA. The sample table lists 300,000 to 400,000 distinct CDR3 sequences, 17% of them with a count of one. Of the sample, 2.4% is held by the ten largest clones. The specimen was peripheral blood. These receptors all come from an adult woman with stable Graves' hyperthyroidism.

This clonotype showed up many times. The chain's CDR3 is CASSYPRGGSNQPQHF. The CDR3 bases are TGTGCCAGCAGTTACCCCAGGGGGGGAAGCAATCAGCCCCAGCATTTT. This rearrangement joins TRBV6-2 or TRBV6-3 to TRBJ1-5; the match to TRBD1 covers 7 bases. The V and J ends lost 2 bases and 1 base, in that order; junction bases with no gene match: 5. The CDR3 is 16 residues long. CDR1 is MNHEY and CDR2 is SVGEGT in the germline V gene.

In its sample, this clonotype was seen many times. CDR3 sequence reads: CASSFGPNTEAFF. The CDR3 DNA follows: TGTGCCAGCAGCTTCGGCCCGAACACTGAAGCTTTCTTT. This chain uses TRBV7-3 with TRBJ1-1; no firm D call. Germline loops: CDR1 SGHTA, CDR2 FQGTGA. This CDR3 has 13 residues. Trimming cost V 3 bases and J 1 base, with 6 bases left between them. Based on the CDR3 plus reference TRBV7-3 and TRBJ1-1, the full variable domain is GAGVSQTPSNKVTEKGKYVELRCDPISGHTALYWYRQSLGQGPEFLIYFQGTGAADDSGLPNDRFFAVRPEGSVSTLKIQRTERGDSAVYLCASSFGPNTEAFFGQGTRLTVV.

This sequence joins TRBV6-1 and TRBJ2-2; tentatively, D is TRBD1 or TRBD2 (5 bases each). The CDR3 loop spans 14 amino acids. V was pared by 6 bases and J by 4 bases, with 12 bases between. Germline CDR1 MNHNS, CDR2 SASEGT. CDR3 in amino acids: CASRGVRGTGELFF. The DNA for the CDR3 is TGTGCCAGCAGGGGGGTTCGCGGCACCGGGGAGCTGTTTTTT.

This clonotype was detected ten times or more. The chain has TRBV4-1 and TRBJ2-7; 16 bases agree with TRBD2. Trimming took 0 bases from V and 5 from J; bases not matched to a gene: 7. From germline, CDR1 is MGHRA and CDR2 YSYEKL. The CDR3 contains 18 residues. The CDR3 spells CASSQDRGLAGGANEQYF. For the CDR3, the DNA is TGCGCCAGCAGCCAAGATCGGGGACTAGCGGGAGGGGCTAACGAGCAGTACTTC.

This clonotype appeared many times. The CDR3 protein is CASSWRPRAQETQYF. In nucleotides, the CDR3 is TGTGCCAGCAGTTGGCGGCCTAGGGCGCAAGAGACCCAGTACTTC. The rearrangement joins TRBV28 to TRBJ2-5; D is unclear. Trimming left V 4 bases short and J 2 bases short, with 14 bases between. CDR3 length equals 15 residues. The V gene's germline CDR1 is MDHEN and CDR2 SYDVKM. Looking up the rest from reference TRBV28 and TRBJ2-5 gives the full variable domain: DVKVTQSSRYLVKRTGEKVFLECVQDMDHENMFWYRQDPGLGLRLIYFSYDVKMKEKGDIPEGYSVSREKKERFSLILESASTNQTSMYLCASSWRPRAQETQYFGPGTRLLVL.

This clonotype was observed many times. The chain uses TRBV12-3 or TRBV12-4 and TRBJ1-1; 7 bases are a match to TRBD1. The CDR3 length is 16 residues. The ends lost 6 bases at V and 1 base at J; junction bases unmatched: 11. The CDR3 here is CASSQGELVGNTEAFF. The CDR3 coding sequence is TGTGCCAGCAGCCAGGGGGAATTGGTAGGGAACACTGAAGCTTTCTTT.

This chain uses TRBV19 with TRBJ2-7; D remains ambiguous. V lost 5 bases, J lost 2 bases, and 13 bases lay in between. Germline V gives CDR1 LNHDA, CDR2 SQIVND (reference sequence). This CDR3 is 14 amino acids long. The CDR3 loop reads CASSPNFSTYEQYF. The CDR3 coding sequence is TGTGCCAGTAGTCCCAATTTTAGTACCTACGAGCAGTACTTC.